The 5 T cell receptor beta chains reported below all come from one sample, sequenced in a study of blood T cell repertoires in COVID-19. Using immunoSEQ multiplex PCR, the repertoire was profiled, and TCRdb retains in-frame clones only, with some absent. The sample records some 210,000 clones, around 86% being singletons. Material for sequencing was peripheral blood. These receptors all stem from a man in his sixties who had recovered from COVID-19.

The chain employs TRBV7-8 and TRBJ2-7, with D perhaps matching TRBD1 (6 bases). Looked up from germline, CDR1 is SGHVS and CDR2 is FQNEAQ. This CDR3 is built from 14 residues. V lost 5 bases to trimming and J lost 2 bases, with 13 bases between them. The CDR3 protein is CASSRDTNAYEQYF. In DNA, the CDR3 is TGTGCCAGCAGCAGGGACACCAATGCCTACGAGCAGTACTTC.

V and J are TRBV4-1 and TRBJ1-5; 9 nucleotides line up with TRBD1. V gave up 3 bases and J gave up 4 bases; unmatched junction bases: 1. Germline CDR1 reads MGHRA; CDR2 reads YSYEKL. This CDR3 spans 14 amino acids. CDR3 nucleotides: TGCGCCAGCAGCCAGACAGGGGGTAATCAGCCCCAGCATTTT. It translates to CASSQTGGNQPQHF.

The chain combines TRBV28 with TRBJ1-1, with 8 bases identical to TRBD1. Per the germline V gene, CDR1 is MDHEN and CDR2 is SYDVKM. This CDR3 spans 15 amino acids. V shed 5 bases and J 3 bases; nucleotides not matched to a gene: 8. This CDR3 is CASSTWTGSYTEAFF. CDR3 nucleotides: TGTGCCAGCAGTACCTGGACAGGGTCGTACACTGAAGCTTTCTTT.

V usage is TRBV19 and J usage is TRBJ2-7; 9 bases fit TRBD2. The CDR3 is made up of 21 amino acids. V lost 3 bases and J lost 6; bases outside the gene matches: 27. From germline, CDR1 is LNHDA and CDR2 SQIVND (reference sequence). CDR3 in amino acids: CASSIIPPWREGTPTIVEQYF. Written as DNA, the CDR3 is TGTGCCAGTAGTATCATCCCTCCCTGGCGGGAGGGAACCCCTACGATAGTCGAGCAGTACTTC.

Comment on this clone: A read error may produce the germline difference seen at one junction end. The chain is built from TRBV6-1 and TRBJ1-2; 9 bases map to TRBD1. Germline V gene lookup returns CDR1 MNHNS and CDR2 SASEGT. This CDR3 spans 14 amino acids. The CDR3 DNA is TGTGCCAGCAGCGAAGGACAGGGGTACTATGGCTACACCTTC. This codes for CASSEGQGYYGYTF.